Listed below are T cell receptor beta chains from one sample, sequenced in a study of CXCR3-negative and CXCR3-positive naive CD8 T cells. TCRdb re-called the 5' RACE reads; every CDR3 protein appears as one record, without DNA. This table holds 6,500 to 7,000 distinct CDR3 sequences. Sequences were obtained from naive CXCR3+ CD8+ T cells from blood. These receptors originate from a human donor in good health. Some clones in this sample may be carry-over from other donors' samples. The CDR3 runs from the conserved cysteine through the conserved F or W. The listing skips clone size in some rows; elsewhere it reads once, few, many or a size class.

>NA|TRBJ1-5|TRBV27
CASTPVGAGNQPQHF
>NA|TRBJ2-1|TRBV10-2
CASSRPGQGVRSYNEQFF
>NA|TRBJ1-2|TRBV7-9
CATAEGGYGYTF
>NA|TRBJ1-4|TRBV2
CASSESDTNEKLFF
>NA|TRBJ1-6|TRBV19
CASNTGRGPLNSPLHF
>NA|TRBJ2-1|TRBV29-1
CSGGDRAPYNEQFF
>NA|TRBJ2-3|TRBV11-1
CASSTLLANTQYF
>NA|TRBJ2-1|TRBV12-3/TRBV12-4
CATRGGSSYNEQFF
>NA|TRBJ2-1|TRBV29-1
CSVARTSGIDEQFF
>NA|TRBJ2-7|TRBV3-1
CASSQGGGVSSYEQYF
>NA|TRBJ1-5|TRBV7-9
CASSTGGSNQPQHF
>medium-sized|TRBJ2-7|TRBV4-2
CASSQPGQGSYEQYF
>medium-sized|TRBJ2-6|TRBV7-9
CASSLAGRTSGANVLTF
>medium-sized|TRBJ2-2|TRBV28
CASSSIDREPTGELFF
>NA|TRBJ2-1|TRBV25-1
CASSPRLHEQFF
>NA|TRBJ2-1|TRBV5-1
CASSYGGTSETSENEQFF
>NA|TRBJ1-1|TRBV9
CASSVGSWTNTEAFF
>medium-sized|TRBJ2-7|TRBV29-1
CSVVLPTYEQYF
>NA|TRBJ2-1|TRBV19
CASSVGLAGYNEQFF
>NA|TRBJ2-3|TRBV2
CASSDTDTQYF